This T cell receptor beta chain was sequenced during a study of T cells expressing NK-cell markers. Study-level information: The TCR beta repertoires originated in sorted CD3+CD56+NKG2C+, CD3+CD56+NKG2C- and CD3+CD56-NKG2C+ T cells. Out of eight donors sequenced, seven tested HCMV-seropositive and the remaining one seronegative. Study results and limitations: The CD3+CD56-NKG2C+ fraction of a handful of donors was also led by these clonotypes.

This CDR3 has 15 residues. Germline V CDR1 and CDR2: MGHRA, YSYEKL. In generating TCR beta cDNA, 5'RACE template switching with UMIs was used. No DNA is given; TCRdb re-called the 5' RACE reads and lists each CDR3 protein once. The sample table sets out 550,000 or so distinct CDR3 sequences. As for this clonotype: The antigen remains undetermined.

This TCR was recovered from a man younger than 30 in good health. The sample was blood T cells: a sorted CD56 or NKG2C T cell subset, CD4+ or CD8+ T cells, or bulk PBMC T cells (not recorded which). The chain recombines TRBV4-1 with TRBJ2-6; absent DNA, TCRdb's TRBD2 call cannot be checked. The CDR3 sequence: CASSQDSGQADVLTF.